Listed here are 25 T cell receptor beta chains from one sample, sequenced in a study of CD8 T cells in ankylosing spondylitis. For these receptors, no antigen is known. TCRdb processed the 5' RACE reads anew with MiXCR; each CDR3 protein has one entry. The sample lists under 250,000 distinct CDR3 sequences, about 7% occurring once. Whole-study findings and limits: Seemingly characteristic of ankylosing spondylitis blood was a TCR beta motif consisting of about 8 highly homologous variants.

Sequencing was carried out using blood, either unsorted or a sorted T cell fraction (not recorded which). The receptors were sampled from a male donor with ankylosing spondylitis.

This clonotype showed up many times. V and J are TRBV20-1 and TRBJ2-1, with no clear D. This CDR3 region has 16 residues. CDR1 is DFQATT and CDR2 is SNEGSKA in the germline V gene (reference sequence). Trimming pared 3 bases from V and 1 base from J, leaving 16 bases between. The CDR3 bases are TGCAGTGCTAGCGTCAAGGCTTACCCTTCCTACAATGAGCAGTTCTTC. This codes for CSASVKAYPSYNEQFF.

V gene TRBV5-6 combines with J gene TRBJ2-7; unclear D gene. Germline V CDR1 and CDR2: SGHDT, YYEEEE. The CDR3 sequence is 13 residues long. The ends were cut back, 0 bases at V and 2 bases at J, with 6 bases in the middle. The CDR3 DNA is TGTGCCAGCAGCTTGGGGTCAACCTACGAGCAGTACTTC. Translating it yields CASSLGSTYEQYF.

This sequence joins TRBV7-2 and TRBJ1-1; possible D gene TRBD1, 6 bases. Germline lookup yields CDR1 SGHTA and CDR2 FQGNSA. The V and J ends lost 3 bases and 1 base respectively, with 12 bases between them. CDR3 length equals 15 residues. The CDR3 reads CASSFTGGGNTEAFF. CDR3 in DNA: TGTGCCAGCAGCTTTACGGGAGGGGGGAACACTGAAGCTTTCTTT.

This clonotype was observed at least ten times. CDR3 sequence (DNA): TGTGCCATCAGTCTGGACGCCTACGAGCAGTACTTC. Encoded protein: CAISLDAYEQYF. The rearrangement uses TRBV10-3 and TRBJ2-7, with no clear D. Germline assignment: CDR1 ENHRY and CDR2 SYGVKD. Trimming removed 5 bases at V and 2 bases at J, with 7 bases between. This CDR3 is built from 12 residues.

This clonotype was counted many times. The CDR3 DNA sequence: TGTGCCAGCAGCGCGACAAGGGACAGGGTTGGCGAAAAACTGTTTTTT. Its translation: CASSATRDRVGEKLFF. The chain is built from TRBV9 and TRBJ1-4; 9 positions match TRBD1. Germline CDR1 is SGDLS and CDR2 is YYNGEE. This CDR3 is built from 16 residues. V shed 3 bases and J 8 bases; nucleotides not matched to a gene: 11.

This clonotype came up many times. The chain uses TRBV5-1 and TRBJ2-7, with 8 bases identical to TRBD2. The CDR3 contains 14 residues. V lost 5 bases to trimming and J lost 4 bases; unmatched junction nucleotides: 8. Germline-derived CDR1 and CDR2 are SGHRS and YFSETQ. CDR3 nucleotides: TGCGCCAGCAGTACCGGGACTAGAGGATACGAGCAGTACTTC. This encodes CASSTGTRGYEQYF. The entire variable domain, with the rest obtained from reference TRBV5-1 and TRBJ2-7, is as follows: KAGVTQTPRYLIKTRGQQVTLSCSPISGHRSVSWYQQTPGQGLQFLFEYFSETQRNKGNFPGRFSGRQFSNSRSEMNVSTLELGDSALYLCASSTGTRGYEQYFGPGTRLTVT.

At least ten counts were recorded for this clonotype. This chain links TRBV6-2 or TRBV6-3 with TRBJ1-1; tentatively, D is TRBD1 (6 bases). CDR1 is MNHEY and CDR2 is SVGEGT in the germline V gene. V was shortened by 2 bases and J by 2 bases, with 9 bases between the two germline ends. The CDR3 loop spans 14 amino acids. CDR3 loop: CASSYAGANTEAFF. For the CDR3, the DNA is TGTGCCAGCAGTTACGCGGGGGCAAACACTGAAGCTTTCTTT.

This clonotype was seen at least ten times. The chain employs TRBV29-1 and TRBJ2-7; D could derive from TRBD1 or TRBD2 (5 bases each). Trimming took off 5 bases at V and 0 bases at J, with 14 bases between the two ends. The CDR3 covers 14 residues. Germline CDR1 reads SQVTM; CDR2 reads ANQGSEA. CDR3 sequence: CSVSARDRSYEQYF. CDR3 DNA sequence: TGCAGCGTTAGCGCCCGGGACCGCTCCTACGAGCAGTACTTC.

At least ten counts were recorded for this clonotype. The V gene is TRBV7-2, the J gene TRBJ2-7; the D is unclear. CDR1 and CDR2 from the germline V gene are SGHTA and FQGNSA. The CDR3 sequence is 12 residues long. Trimming took off 3 bases at V and 2 bases at J, with 5 bases between the two ends. The DNA of the CDR3 is TGTGCCAGCAGCTTCCTCACCTACGAGCAGTACTTC. The encoded protein is CASSFLTYEQYF.

In this sample, this clonotype turned up many times. V and J are TRBV4-3 and TRBJ2-4; 7 nucleotides match TRBD2. This CDR3 is 17 amino acids long. Unmatched junction bases numbered 6, after V lost 0 bases and J lost 1 base. CDR1 is LGHNA and CDR2 is YSLEER in the germline V gene. CDR3 nucleotides: TGCGCCAGCAGCCAAGATCGGGCGGGGGTGGCCAAAAACATTCAGTACTTC. As protein: CASSQDRAGVAKNIQYF.

This clonotype came up many times. The V gene is TRBV7-8, the J gene TRBJ2-1; unclear D gene. The germline V gene has CDR1 SGHVS and CDR2 FQNEAQ. V lost 2 bases to trimming and J lost 0 bases, with 11 bases between them. This CDR3 comprises 16 residues. For the CDR3, the DNA is TGTGCCAGCAGCTTACTGGCGCGAAGCTCCTACAATGAGCAGTTCTTC. The encoded protein is CASSLLARSSYNEQFF.

This clonotype was counted at least ten times. This chain links TRBV6-5 with TRBJ1-1; maybe TRBD1 (5 bases). The CDR3 length is 16 residues. Trimming pared 2 bases from V and 7 bases from J, leaving 20 bases between. Germline assignment: CDR1 MNHEY and CDR2 SVGAGI. The CDR3 loop reads CASSYGSIGRAVEAFF. The CDR3 DNA sequence: TGTGCCAGCAGTTACGGTAGTATAGGCAGGGCGGTTGAAGCTTTCTTT.

This clonotype was recorded a few times. The chain carries TRBV9 and TRBJ1-1; no definite D call. The germline CDR1 and CDR2 sequences are SGDLS and YYNGEE. The ends were cut back, 0 bases at V and 1 base at J, with 10 bases in the middle. The CDR3 consists of 15 residues. CDR3 region: CASSVGGEANTEAFF. CDR3 DNA: TGTGCCAGCAGCGTAGGTGGGGAGGCGAACACTGAAGCTTTCTTT. The variable domain in full, completed from reference TRBV9 and TRBJ1-1, reads DSGVTQTPKHLITATGQRVTLRCSPRSGDLSVYWYQQSLDQGLQFLIQYYNGEERAKGNILERFSAQQFPDLHSELNLSSLELGDSALYFCASSVGGEANTEAFFGQGTRLTVV.

This chain links TRBV18 with TRBJ2-3; TRBD2 might be the D (6 bases). The CDR3 is 14 residues long. V gave up 10 bases and J gave up 3 bases, with 17 bases separating them. The germline CDR1 and CDR2 sequences are KGHSH and LQKENI. CDR3 region: CATAEAGRTDTQYF. CDR3 nucleotides: TGTGCCACCGCGGAGGCGGGGCGAACAGATACGCAGTATTTT.

The table lists this clonotype with many counts. This chain connects TRBV4-1 to TRBJ2-3, with 12 bases lining up with TRBD2. Germline CDR1 reads MGHRA; CDR2 reads YSYEKL. Trimming removed 0 bases from V and 5 bases from J; junction bases left unmatched: 6. CDR3 length equals 17 residues. CDR3 residues: CASSQEGGGLAGDTQYF. The CDR3 DNA is TGCGCCAGCAGCCAAGAAGGTGGGGGACTAGCGGGAGATACGCAGTATTTT.

At least ten counts were recorded for this clonotype. The CDR3 nucleotides are TGCAGCGTCGCACAGACAAGCTCCTACAATGAGCAGTTCTTC. It translates to CSVAQTSSYNEQFF. This rearrangement joins TRBV29-1 to TRBJ2-1; D is unclear. Germline V gene sequence: CDR1 SQVTM, CDR2 ANQGSEA. This CDR3 is 14 amino acids long. Trimming cost V 6 bases and J 0 bases, with 12 bases left between them.

This clonotype has at least ten counts. This sequence joins TRBV5-1 and TRBJ2-7; D possibly corresponds to TRBD1 (6 bases). In germline, CDR1 is SGHRS, CDR2 YFSETQ. The CDR3 length is 14 residues. Trimming removed 4 bases from V and 5 bases from J, with 16 bases in between. As DNA, the CDR3 is TGCGCCAGCAGCGTCGACAGGTGGGTCGACGAGCAGTACTTC. Residues: CASSVDRWVDEQYF.

The rearrangement joins TRBV6-1 to TRBJ2-7; TRBD1 agrees at 11 bases. Germline CDR1 and CDR2: MNHNS and SASEGT. The junction had 13 bases not matched to a gene; V was cut back by 6 bases and J by 12 bases. The CDR3 runs 14 residues. The CDR3 sequence: CASRSGTGGGPWYF. CDR3 in DNA: TGTGCCAGCAGATCCGGGACAGGGGGTGGGCCCTGGTACTTC.

A few counts support this clonotype. The chain couples TRBV4-3 to TRBJ2-1, with TRBD2 matching over 7 bases. Germline V gene lookup returns CDR1 LGHNA and CDR2 YSLEER. The junction had 11 bases not matched to a gene; V was cut back by 8 bases and J by 4 bases. The CDR3 extends over 15 amino acids. In nucleotides, the CDR3 is TGCGCCAGCTCGAGGGGAGGGAGGGTTTACAATGAGCAGTTCTTC. It specifies CASSRGGRVYNEQFF.

This chain links TRBV20-1 with TRBJ2-7; 7 nucleotides line up with TRBD2. The V gene end was trimmed by 6 bases and the J gene end by 3 bases; junction bases not matched to a gene: 5. The CDR3 covers 12 residues. Germline-derived CDR1 and CDR2 are DFQATT and SNEGSKA (reference sequence). The CDR3 region is CSADGTNYEQYF. The CDR3, as DNA: TGCAGTGCGGACGGGACTAACTACGAGCAGTACTTC.

This clonotype was found many times. The chain has TRBV2 and TRBJ1-4, with TRBD1 matching 9 bases. The trim removed 7 bases at V and 8 bases at J, leaving 11 bases unmatched. CDR3 size: 15 residues. The germline V gene encodes CDR1 SNHLY and CDR2 FYNNEI. The CDR3 spells CASKKDRGGEEKLFF. CDR3 sequence (DNA): TGTGCCAGCAAAAAAGACAGGGGGGGAGAAGAAAAACTGTTTTTT. Variable domain in full (rest from reference TRBV2 and TRBJ1-4): EPEVTQTPSHQVTQMGQEVILRCVPISNHLYFYWYRQILGQKVEFLVSFYNNEISEKSEIFDDQFSVERPDGSNFTLKIRSTKLEDSAMYFCASKKDRGGEEKLFFGSGTQLSVL.

This clonotype was detected many times. The DNA of the CDR3 is TGTGCCAGCAGCGCCGGGGGGGCCATCAGAAATGAGCAGTTCTTC. Translation: CASSAGGAIRNEQFF. This sequence joins TRBV9 and TRBJ2-1, with 8 bases that match TRBD2. This CDR3 is built from 15 residues. Germline V gene lookup returns CDR1 SGDLS and CDR2 YYNGEE. After removal of 3 bases from V and 7 bases from J, the junction contained 9 bases not matched to a gene. Based on the CDR3 plus reference TRBV9 and TRBJ2-1, the full variable domain is DSGVTQTPKHLITATGQRVTLRCSPRSGDLSVYWYQQSLDQGLQFLIQYYNGEERAKGNILERFSAQQFPDLHSELNLSSLELGDSALYFCASSAGGAIRNEQFFGPGTRLTVL.

The gene calls are TRBV6-2 or TRBV6-3 and TRBJ2-2; 7 bases match TRBD1. The CDR3 has 14 amino acids. The V and J ends lost 4 bases and 7 bases, in that order; junction bases with no gene match: 6. The germline CDR1 and CDR2 sequences are MNHEY and SVGEGT. The DNA of the CDR3 is TGTGCCAGCAGTTCCTCTTACAGGGGCGGGGAGCTGTTTTTT. This gives the protein CASSSSYRGGELFF.

This clonotype was recorded many times. The chain uses TRBV29-1 and TRBJ2-5, with 14 positions matching TRBD2. CDR1 is SQVTM, CDR2 ANQGSEA, per germline. The V and J ends lost 6 bases and 5 bases, in that order; junction bases with no gene match: 5. The CDR3 consists of 14 residues. The CDR3 sequence: CSVGTSGSKETQYF. The CDR3 DNA sequence: TGCAGCGTCGGGACTAGCGGGAGTAAGGAGACCCAGTACTTC.

The sample holds many counts of this clonotype. The chain carries TRBV6-5 and TRBJ1-4; TRBD1 might be the D (5 bases). Germline V lookup: CDR1 MNHEY, CDR2 SVGAGI. The CDR3 runs to 16 residues. The ends were cut back, 2 bases at V and 0 bases at J, with 10 bases in the middle. The CDR3 here is CASSYDRKATNEKLFF. The CDR3, as DNA: TGTGCCAGCAGTTACGACAGAAAAGCAACTAATGAAAAACTGTTTTTT.